These T cell receptor beta chains were read from a single sample in a study of shared clonotypes between healthy human individuals. Libraries were prepared by immunoSEQ multiplex PCR; TCRdb keeps only in-frame clonotypes and omits some of them. Here the sample spans millions of clones, approximately 95% being singletons. Material: naive CD4+ T cells sorted from blood. The receptors stem from a young man in good health. Each CDR3 is given with its conserved first and last residue. D genes are given only for firm matches. The size entry is marked missing in some rows and otherwise reads once, few, many or a size class.

>TRBJ1-4|TRBV30|NA|NA
TGTGCCTGGAATCCGGGGGCCCGTAATGAAAAACTGTTTTTT
CAWNPGARNEKLFF
>TRBJ1-2|TRBV6-1|few|NA
TGTGCCAGCGGGGACACCGACAGTCTGAACTATGGCTACACCTTC
CASGDTDSLNYGYTF
>TRBJ2-5|TRBV7-7|once|NA
TGTGCTAGCAGCTTTGGGCTAGTCGGAGAGACCCAGTACTTC
CASSFGLVGETQYF
>TRBJ2-1|TRBV4-1|NA|NA
TGCGCCAGCAGCCAAGATGCAGGATTCCACAATGAGCAGTTCTTC
CASSQDAGFHNEQFF
>TRBJ2-7|TRBV5-1|NA|TRBD1
TGCGCCAGCAGCCAGGGCGGACAGGTCAGCTCCTACGAGCAGTACTTC
CASSQGGQVSSYEQYF
>TRBJ1-2|TRBV6-6|NA|NA
TGTGCCAGCAGTTACTTCCGGGAAGGCTATGGCTACACCTTC
CASSYFREGYGYTF
>TRBJ1-3|TRBV2|many|NA
TGTGCCAGCAGTGAAGGGGGCTCTGGAAACACCATATATTTT
CASSEGGSGNTIYF
>TRBJ1-2|TRBV7-2|NA|NA
TGTGCCAGCAGCTTAAGGGACGCAGGACGGTATGGCTACACCTTC
CASSLRDAGRYGYTF
>TRBJ1-6|TRBV7-3|NA|NA
TGTGCCAGCAGCCAAGTGGGGGCCTCCTATTCACCCCTCCACTTT
CASSQVGASYSPLHF
>TRBJ2-7|TRBV6-1|NA|NA
TGTGCCAGCAGTGTGAAGGGAACCTCCTACGAGCAGTACTTC
CASSVKGTSYEQYF
>TRBJ1-2|TRBV5-4|NA|NA
TGTGCCAGCAGCTTGGGTCTAGGGTCTGGCTATGGCTACACCTTC
CASSLGLGSGYGYTF
>TRBJ1-1|TRBV9|NA|NA
TGTGCCAGCAGCGTAGCTATAGGAAACACTGAAGCTTTCTTT
CASSVAIGNTEAFF
>TRBJ2-6|TRBV6-4|NA|NA
TGTGCCAGCAGTGAGTCAGCTTCGTATCCTGGGGCCAACGTCCTGACTTTC
CASSESASYPGANVLTF
>TRBJ2-2|TRBV11-2|NA|TRBD2
TGTGCCAGCAGCCCTCGGACTAGCGGGAGGGCCTGGGACACCGGGGAGCTGTTTTTT
CASSPRTSGRAWDTGELFF
>TRBJ2-7|TRBV23-1|NA|TRBD1
TGCGCCAGACCCGGGACAGGTAATTACGAGCAGTACTTC
CARPGTGNYEQYF
>TRBJ2-7|TRBV2|once|NA
TGTGCCAGCGGCCCCGGTTCCTACGAGCAGTACTTC
CASGPGSYEQYF
>TRBJ2-7|TRBV30|NA|TRBD2
TGTGCCTGGTCAGGTGGGCTAGCGGCCTCCTACGAGCAGTACTTC
CAWSGGLAASYEQYF
>TRBJ1-3|TRBV2|NA|NA
TGTGCCAGCAGTCCCCCCGGCAGGGCCGCTGGAAACACCATATATTTT
CASSPPGRAAGNTIYF
>TRBJ2-7|TRBV15|once|NA
TGTGCCACCAGCAGAGACCAGAACGGACACACTCTATACGAGCAGTACTTC
CATSRDQNGHTLYEQYF
>TRBJ2-7|TRBV5-1|NA|TRBD1
TGCGCCAGCAGCTTGGGGAGGACAGGGGGGAACGAGCAGTACTTC
CASSLGRTGGNEQYF
>TRBJ1-5|TRBV28|few|TRBD1
TGTGCCAGCAGTCCAGGGGGGGTGGGTCAGCCCCAGCATTTT
CASSPGGVGQPQHF
>TRBJ2-5|TRBV19|NA|TRBD1
TGTGCCAGTAGGAGAGGGGGCGCGGAGACCCAGTACTTC
CASRRGGAETQYF
>TRBJ2-7|TRBV18|NA|TRBD1
TGTGCCAGCTCACTCGGGACAGGCCATTACGAGCAGTACTTC
CASSLGTGHYEQYF
>TRBJ1-2|TRBV5-1|NA|TRBD1
TGCGCCAGCAGGGATGGAACAGGGGAATACTATGGCTACACCTTC
CASRDGTGEYYGYTF
>TRBJ1-2|TRBV7-2|NA|NA
TGTGCCAGCAGCTTAGGTGGGGGTGCGGGCTACACCTTC
CASSLGGGAGYTF
>TRBJ2-2|TRBV18|NA|TRBD2
TGTGCCAGCTCAACTATAGCGGGGGGACTTTCGAACACCGGGGAGCTGTTTTTT
CASSTIAGGLSNTGELFF
>TRBJ2-2|TRBV2|NA|NA
TGTGCCAGCACCACTTCTCAAATCACCGCCGGGGAGCTGTTTTTT
CASTTSQITAGELFF
>TRBJ1-1|TRBV19|NA|NA
TGTGCCAGTATATCCCGGGGTCCGTGGACTGAAGCTTTCTTT
CASISRGPWTEAFF
>TRBJ1-3|TRBV4-2|NA|NA
TGTGCCAGCAGCCAACTCGGACCTGATCCAATTGGAAACACCATATATTTT
CASSQLGPDPIGNTIYF
>TRBJ1-6|TRBV5-1|NA|NA
TGCGCCAGCAGCTTGGCAGGGAATAATTCACCCCTCCACTTT
CASSLAGNNSPLHF
>TRBJ2-7|TRBV6-5|once|NA
TGTGCCAGCAGTTATGCTTTCAGGGACCCCTACGAGCAGTACTTC
CASSYAFRDPYEQYF
>TRBJ1-2|TRBV28|NA|NA
TGTGCCAGCAGCCGGGGCGGACAGTCTAACTATGGCTACACCTTC
CASSRGGQSNYGYTF
>TRBJ1-6|TRBV2|many|NA
TGTGCCACCACCCTCACGGGGGATTCACCCCTCCACTTT
CATTLTGDSPLHF
>TRBJ2-5|TRBV18|NA|NA
TGTGCCAGCTCACCCTTGCGCCAAGAGACCCAGTACTTC
CASSPLRQETQYF
>TRBJ1-2|TRBV4-1|NA|TRBD1
TGCGCCAGCAGCCAAGGCAGGGGGATGGCCCTCTATGGCTACACCTTC
CASSQGRGMALYGYTF
>TRBJ1-1|TRBV15|NA|TRBD1
TGTGCCACCAGCAGGAACCGACAGGGGAGCACTGAAGCTTTCTTT
CATSRNRQGSTEAFF
>TRBJ2-2|TRBV19|NA|TRBD2
TGTGCCAGTAGTATATCCTCAATCGGACTAGCTTTATTTTCCACCGGGGAGCTGTTTTTT
CASSISSIGLALFSTGELFF
>TRBJ1-4|TRBV5-1|NA|NA
TGCGCCAGCAGCTTGCCGCCAATGAGTCTGGGGGTTGGGGAAAAACTGTTTTTT
CASSLPPMSLGVGEKLFF
>TRBJ1-3|TRBV27|NA|NA
TGTGCCAGCAGTTCCACAGGTACAGGAAACACCATATATTTT
CASSSTGTGNTIYF
>TRBJ2-2|TRBV7-2|NA|NA
TGTGCCAGCAGCTACTTAGCGGCCTACACCGGGGAGCTGTTTTTT
CASSYLAAYTGELFF
>TRBJ1-4|TRBV5-1|NA|NA
TGCGCCAGCAGCTTAGAGGGGGGCAACGAAAAACTGTTTTTT
CASSLEGGNEKLFF
>TRBJ1-6|TRBV30|NA|NA
TGTGCCTGGTCAGGGAGGGATTTTTCACCCCTCCACTTT
CAWSGRDFSPLHF
>TRBJ2-1|TRBV5-1|once|NA
TGCGCCAGCAGCTTGGCCACAGTAGGGACCGATGAGCAGTTCTTC
CASSLATVGTDEQFF
>TRBJ1-1|TRBV6-5|NA|NA
TGTGCCAGCAGTTACAGGGCCACTGAAGCTTTCTTT
CASSYRATEAFF
>TRBJ1-6|TRBV6-5|few|NA
TGTGCCAGCAGTTACTCGTCGGGCTATAATTCACCCCTCCACTTT
CASSYSSGYNSPLHF
>TRBJ1-1|TRBV29-1|NA|NA
TGCAGCGTTCTGAAAGGGAACACTGAAGCTTTCTTT
CSVLKGNTEAFF
>TRBJ2-7|TRBV19|NA|NA
TGTGCCAGTAGTATAGATCGCGCAGGGCGATCCTACGAGCAGTACTTC
CASSIDRAGRSYEQYF
>TRBJ1-1|TRBV2|NA|NA
TGTGCCAGCAGTGAAGACGGGGGAGCCACTGAAGCTTTCTTT
CASSEDGGATEAFF
>TRBJ2-7|TRBV19|NA|NA
TGTGCCAGTAGTATAGAAACAGGCGATCCCTACGAGCAGTACTTC
CASSIETGDPYEQYF
>TRBJ2-5|TRBV18|NA|NA
TGTGCCAGCTCACCCGCAGATAGGGAGACCCAGTACTTC
CASSPADRETQYF
>TRBJ2-2|TRBV5-1|NA|TRBD2
TGCGCCAGCAGCTCGCGTTTGGGACTAGCGGGGGGACCGAACACCGGGGAGCTGTTTTTT
CASSSRLGLAGGPNTGELFF
>TRBJ2-1|TRBV5-1|NA|NA
TGCGCTAGCAGCTTGGTGGACGGTAGCTCCTACAATGAGCAGTTCTTC
CASSLVDGSSYNEQFF
>TRBJ2-7|TRBV6-1|NA|NA
TGTGCCAGCAGCGTGGACTGGATCCCGTCCTACGAGCAGTACTTC
CASSVDWIPSYEQYF
>TRBJ2-3|TRBV10-3|NA|NA
TGTGCCATCAGGGAGGACCTCCTGGGTAATACGCAGTATTTT
CAIREDLLGNTQYF
>TRBJ2-3|TRBV11-2|NA|NA
TGTGCCAGCAGCCGGGAGGGGACAGGGATAGATACGCAGTATTTT
CASSREGTGIDTQYF